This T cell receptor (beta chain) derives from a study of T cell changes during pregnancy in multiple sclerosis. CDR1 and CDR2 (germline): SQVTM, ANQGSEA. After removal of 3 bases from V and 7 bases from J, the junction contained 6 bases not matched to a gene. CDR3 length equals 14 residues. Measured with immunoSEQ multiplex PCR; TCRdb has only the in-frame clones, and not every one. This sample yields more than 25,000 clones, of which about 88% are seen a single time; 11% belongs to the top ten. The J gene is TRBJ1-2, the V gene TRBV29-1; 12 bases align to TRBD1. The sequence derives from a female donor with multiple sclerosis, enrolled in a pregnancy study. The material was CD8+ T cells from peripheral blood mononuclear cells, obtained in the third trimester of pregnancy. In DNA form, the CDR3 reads TGCAGCGTTGAGGTGGGACAGGGGGCCTTTGGCTACACCTTC. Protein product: CSVEVGQGAFGYTF.